The rows below give T cell receptor beta chains drawn from one sample of a study of cytomegalovirus exposure and HLA in healthy donors. Measured with immunoSEQ multiplex PCR; TCRdb has only the in-frame clones, and not every one. The sample has around 130,000 clones; nearly 85% are singletons. Sequencing was performed on PBMCs. The receptors stem from a boy aged 5-17 years in good health and CMV-seronegative. The CDR3 runs from the conserved cysteine through the conserved F or W. The order of the fields is CDR3 protein, CDR3 DNA, J gene, clone size, D gene, V gene. A D gene is named only where the DNA matches it firmly. Size values are once, few and many counts, or a class for expanded clones, and some rows have none.

CASSASEPQHF	TGTGCCAGCAGTGCCTCCGAGCCCCAGCATTTT	TRBJ1-5	once	.	TRBV6-1
CASSSGTSGTDTQYF	TGTGCCAGCAGTTCCGGAACGAGCGGCACAGATACGCAGTATTTT	TRBJ2-3	.	.	TRBV6-6
CASSQRGYDQPQHF	TGTGCCAGCAGCCAAAGGGGTTACGATCAGCCCCAGCATTTT	TRBJ1-5	once	.	TRBV14
CASKAPGGGNEQFF	TGTGCCAGCAAGGCCCCAGGGGGAGGCAATGAGCAGTTCTTC	TRBJ2-1	.	.	TRBV6-1
CATSREGGGETQYF	TGTGCCACCAGCAGAGAAGGGGGGGGAGAGACCCAGTACTTC	TRBJ2-5	few	.	TRBV15
CASSPEGGYRNTEAFF	TGCGCCAGCAGCCCTGAGGGAGGGTATAGGAACACTGAAGCTTTCTTT	TRBJ1-1	.	.	TRBV5-1
CASSSGTSGFWELFF	TGTGCCAGCAGCTCCGGGACTAGCGGGTTTTGGGAGCTGTTTTTT	TRBJ2-2	.	TRBD2	TRBV5-6
CASSYLGLPGDEQFF	TGTGCCAGCAGTTACTTGGGACTTCCGGGGGATGAGCAGTTCTTC	TRBJ2-1	.	.	TRBV6-5
CASSLSVARDEQFF	TGTGCCAGCAGCTTATCGGTCGCCCGCGATGAGCAGTTCTTC	TRBJ2-1	.	.	TRBV11-3
CASSGSTGFNTEAFF	TGTGCCAGCAGCGGATCGACAGGGTTCAACACTGAAGCTTTCTTT	TRBJ1-1	.	TRBD1	TRBV7-9
CASSPRQATYNEQFF	TGTGCCAGCAGCCCCCGACAGGCAACCTACAATGAGCAGTTCTTC	TRBJ2-1	.	.	TRBV13
CASSDTTGNRDEQYF	TGTGCCAGCAGTGACACGACCGGGAACCGGGACGAGCAGTACTTC	TRBJ2-7	.	.	TRBV25-1
CAISGGGALDEQFF	TGTGCCATCAGTGGGGGCGGCGCGCTCGATGAGCAGTTCTTC	TRBJ2-1	once	.	TRBV10-3
CASSHWTSGAQETQYF	TGTGCCAGCAGCCATTGGACTAGCGGGGCGCAAGAGACCCAGTACTTC	TRBJ2-5	.	TRBD2	TRBV7-8
CASMRQLGYEQYF	TGTGCCAGTATGCGGCAACTGGGCTACGAGCAGTACTTC	TRBJ2-7	.	.	TRBV6-1
CASSTMTGTLSTDTQYF	TGCGCCAGCAGCACAATGACAGGAACACTAAGCACAGATACGCAGTATTTT	TRBJ2-3	.	.	TRBV5-1
CASSPLRDRVEANTEAFF	TGTGCCAGCAGTCCTTTACGGGACAGGGTAGAGGCGAACACTGAAGCTTTCTTT	TRBJ1-1	.	TRBD1	TRBV27
CSVAGGPEQYF	TGCAGCGTTGCAGGGGGCCCCGAGCAGTACTTC	TRBJ2-7	.	TRBD1	TRBV29-1
CASSARDRGRTDTQYF	TGTGCCAGCAGTGCCCGGGACAGGGGCCGCACAGATACGCAGTATTTT	TRBJ2-3	few	TRBD1	TRBV27
CASSPTGGELFF	TGTGCCAGCAGCCCCACCGGCGGGGAGCTGTTTTTT	TRBJ2-2	.	.	TRBV7-3
CASSLVVAAGGGDTQYF	TGCGCCAGCAGCTTGGTGGTCGCAGCGGGAGGAGGAGATACGCAGTATTTT	TRBJ2-3	.	TRBD2	TRBV5-1
CASSSYTGIETQYF	TGTGCCAGCAGCTCATATACAGGGATCGAGACCCAGTACTTC	TRBJ2-5	.	.	TRBV7-8
CASSLETGRTIQYF	TGTGCCAGCAGCTTAGAGACAGGGCGAACCATTCAGTACTTC	TRBJ2-4	.	TRBD1	TRBV11-2
CSFRTDPNTEAFF	TGCAGCTTCAGGACAGACCCGAACACTGAAGCTTTCTTT	TRBJ1-1	.	.	TRBV29-1
CASSYSGRGNEQFF	TGTGCCAGCAGTTACTCGGGCAGGGGTAATGAGCAGTTCTTC	TRBJ2-1	.	.	TRBV6-6
CASSVEATGTEAFF	TGTGCCAGCAGCGTAGAAGCAACGGGGACTGAAGCTTTCTTT	TRBJ1-1	.	.	TRBV9
CASSLMSRQPQHF	TGTGCCAGCAGCTTAATGTCTCGTCAGCCCCAGCATTTT	TRBJ1-5	.	.	TRBV7-2
CASSYAASKPQHF	TGTGCCAGCAGTTACGCGGCCTCAAAGCCCCAGCATTTT	TRBJ1-5	few	.	TRBV6-5
CASSPSGGASQPQHF	TGTGCCAGCAGTCCATCAGGGGGCGCCTCCCAGCCCCAGCATTTT	TRBJ1-5	.	TRBD1	TRBV27
CASSLSGWDYGYTF	TGTGCCAGCAGCTTGTCAGGATGGGACTATGGCTACACCTTC	TRBJ1-2	.	.	TRBV5-6
CASSALGSQPQHF	TGTGCCAGCAGCGCCCTCGGGAGCCAGCCCCAGCATTTT	TRBJ1-5	.	.	TRBV25-1
CALGPEGYGYTF	TGTGCCCTCGGACCGGAGGGCTATGGCTACACCTTC	TRBJ1-2	.	.	TRBV2
CASHKGGGGHYEQYF	TGTGCCAGCCATAAAGGAGGGGGGGGGCACTACGAGCAGTACTTC	TRBJ2-7	.	.	TRBV5-5
CAWSVRQRTNYGYTF	TGTGCCTGGAGTGTCCGACAGCGTACTAACTATGGCTACACCTTC	TRBJ1-2	.	.	TRBV30
CASSVRLAGVTNTGELFF	TGCGCCAGCAGCGTACGACTAGCGGGAGTGACGAACACCGGGGAGCTGTTTTTT	TRBJ2-2	.	TRBD2	TRBV5-1
CASSQTGFYGYTF	TGTGCCAGCAGCCAGACAGGGTTCTATGGCTACACCTTC	TRBJ1-2	.	TRBD1	TRBV6-5
CSVRGQALENIQYF	TGCAGCGTCCGGGGACAGGCCCTCGAAAACATTCAGTACTTC	TRBJ2-4	.	TRBD1	TRBV29-1
CAWSDPRGLGPLNEQFF	TGTGCCTGGAGTGACCCCCGGGGACTAGGCCCTTTAAATGAGCAGTTCTTC	TRBJ2-1	.	TRBD2	TRBV30
CASALAGDEQFF	TGTGCCAGCGCCTTAGCGGGAGACGAGCAGTTCTTC	TRBJ2-1	.	TRBD2	TRBV6-5
CSVETGETEAFF	TGCAGCGTTGAGACAGGGGAAACTGAAGCTTTCTTT	TRBJ1-1	.	TRBD1	TRBV29-1
CASTLGQGMRDEQFF	TGCGCCAGCACTTTGGGACAGGGGATGCGAGATGAGCAGTTCTTC	TRBJ2-1	few	TRBD1	TRBV4-1